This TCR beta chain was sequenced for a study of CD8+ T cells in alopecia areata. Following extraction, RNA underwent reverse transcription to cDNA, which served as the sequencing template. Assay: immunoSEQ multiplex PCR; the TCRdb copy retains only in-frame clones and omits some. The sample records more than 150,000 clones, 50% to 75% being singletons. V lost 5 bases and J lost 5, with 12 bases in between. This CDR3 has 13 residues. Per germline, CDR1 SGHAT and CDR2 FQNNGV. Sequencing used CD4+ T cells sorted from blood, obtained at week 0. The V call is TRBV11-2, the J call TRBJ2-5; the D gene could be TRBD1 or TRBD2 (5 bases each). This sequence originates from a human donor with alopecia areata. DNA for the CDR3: TGTGCCAGCAGCAAGGGACGGGTGGAGACCCAGTACTTC. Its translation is CASSKGRVETQYF.